This passage covers 5 T cell receptor beta chains from one sample sequenced in a study of shared clonotypes between healthy human individuals. This table comes from immunoSEQ multiplex PCR, and its TCRdb copy is limited to in-frame clones, with some not included. This table holds roughly 1,500,000 clones, 98% found once. Sequenced: naive CD4+ T cells sorted from blood. Subset described: CD45RA+ positively selected. The receptors stem from a man under 40 in good health.

The chain carries TRBV11-2 and TRBJ2-2; the match to TRBD2 covers 15 bases. In germline, CDR1 is SGHAT, CDR2 FQNNGV. This CDR3 contains 17 residues. J gave up 5 bases and V 5 bases, and 6 bases lay outside the gene matches. The CDR3 nucleotides read TGTGCCAGCAGCCCGGGACTAGCGGGAGGTCGGACCGGGGAGCTGTTTTTT. This encodes CASSPGLAGGRTGELFF.

This rearrangement joins TRBV27 to TRBJ1-1, with no clear D. The germline gives CDR1 MNHEY, CDR2 SMNVEV (reference sequence). The CDR3 runs 14 residues. Trimming took off 6 bases at V and 2 bases at J, with 13 bases between the two ends. In nucleotides, the CDR3 is TGTGCCAGCAGCCCCGACGGGTATAACACTGAAGCTTTCTTT. It codes for CASSPDGYNTEAFF.

DNA of the CDR3: TGTGCCAGCAGCGGACTAGCGGCTGCCTACAATGAGCAGTTCTTC. Its protein product is CASSGLAAAYNEQFF. The rearrangement links TRBV2 to TRBJ2-1, with 10 bases fitting TRBD2. V shed 6 bases and J 2 bases; nucleotides not matched to a gene: 4. CDR1 and CDR2 from the germline V gene are SNHLY and FYNNEI. This CDR3 has 15 residues. Full variable domain (outside the CDR3, taken from reference TRBV2 and TRBJ2-1): EPEVTQTPSHQVTQMGQEVILRCVPISNHLYFYWYRQILGQKVEFLVSFYNNEISEKSEIFDDQFSVERPDGSNFTLKIRSTKLEDSAMYFCASSGLAAAYNEQFFGPGTRLTVL.

CDR3 bases: TGTGCCAGCAGCGCGGTTGCCTACGAGCAGTACTTC. This sequence encodes CASSAVAYEQYF. The chain carries TRBV7-9 and TRBJ2-7; D gene uncertain. The length of the CDR3 is 12 residues. CDR1 is SEHNR and CDR2 is FQNEAQ in the germline V gene (reference sequence). Trimming stripped 5 bases from V and 2 bases from J, with 7 bases between.

The gene calls are TRBV7-3 and TRBJ2-5; D gene unclear. The CDR3 totals 14 residues. Trimming pared 5 bases from V and 4 bases from J, leaving 14 bases between. The germline V gene encodes CDR1 SGHTA and CDR2 FQGTGA. For the CDR3, the DNA is TGTGCCAGCAGCCTGGGCCCTCCTTTAGAGACCCAGTACTTC. Its protein is CASSLGPPLETQYF.